The next 15 T cell receptor beta chains were all read from a single sample in a study of vaccination and CD4 T cells after COVID-19. Noted treatment: approximately nine-day PBMC culture with coronavirus spike peptide pools or control peptides (ViraFEST assay). The antigens these receptors bind are not known. Cultured CD4+ T cell DNA underwent sequencing with the Oncomine TCR Beta short-read assay. TCRdb fed the PCR reads into MiXCR, producing one record per CDR3 protein. Here the sample spans around 20,000 distinct CDR3 sequences, roughly 58% being singletons. The source was CD4+ T cells from blood, cultured in vitro, collected before SARS-CoV-2 vaccination. Receptors were obtained from a human donor who had recovered from COVID-19.

This clonotype has only a few counts. The chain combines TRBV29-1 with TRBJ1-5; 7 nucleotides align to TRBD1. Losses at the gene ends were 6 bases for V and 0 bases for J; bases not matched to a gene: 5. The germline V gene has CDR1 SQVTM and CDR2 ANQGSEA. The CDR3 has 14 residues. The DNA of the CDR3 is TGCAGCGTCGCGGACAGGAATAGCAATCAGCCCCAGCATTTT. As protein: CSVADRNSNQPQHF. The whole variable domain, filled in from reference TRBV29-1 and TRBJ1-5, reads SAVISQKPSRDICQRGTSLTIQCQVDSQVTMMFWYRQQPGQSLTLIATANQGSEATYESGFVIDKFPISRPNLTFSTLTVSNMSPEDSSIYLCSVADRNSNQPQHFGDGTRLSIL.

This clonotype has just a few counts. J is TRBJ2-3 and V is TRBV29-1; D gene uncertain. This CDR3 region has 14 residues. Germline V lookup: CDR1 SQVTM, CDR2 ANQGSEA. V was pared by 5 bases and J by 0 bases, with 12 bases between. The CDR3 DNA reads TGCAGCGTTCTCGGCAGGCCTAGCACAGATACGCAGTATTTT. Translated, it gives CSVLGRPSTDTQYF.

This clonotype came up once. The chain recombines TRBV30 with TRBJ1-6; perhaps TRBD1 as D (5 bases). Germline loops: CDR1 GTSNPN, CDR2 SVGIG (reference sequence). This CDR3 is built from 14 residues. Trimming cost V 4 bases and J 6 bases, with 13 bases left between them. The CDR3 DNA reads as TGTGCCTGGAATGAGGGGACCCGTAATTCACCCCTCCACTTT. This codes for CAWNEGTRNSPLHF.

CDR3 DNA sequence: TGTGCCAGCAGCCCCCAGCGAGGTTACGAGCAGTACTTC. Its protein product is CASSPQRGYEQYF. The rearrangement uses TRBV21-1 and TRBJ2-7. TRBV21-1 is shown as a pseudogene. The CDR3 length is 13 residues.

This clonotype turned up a few times. The chain combines TRBV28 with TRBJ1-5; D ambiguous. V dropped 1 base and J dropped 7 bases, with 11 bases sitting between them. The CDR3 covers 14 residues. Germline V gene lookup returns CDR1 MDHEN and CDR2 SYDVKM. The CDR3 region is CASSLSVGWQPQHF. The DNA of the CDR3 is TGTGCCAGCAGTTTATCGGTGGGTTGGCAGCCCCAGCATTTT.

This clonotype was seen once. The chain has TRBV7-9 and TRBJ2-7, with D unclear. The ends were cut back, 0 bases at V and 5 bases at J, with 2 bases in the middle. This CDR3 region has 11 residues. CDR1 and CDR2 (germline): SEHNR, FQNEAQ (reference sequence). The CDR3 sequence is CASSLADEQYF. CDR3 DNA sequence: TGTGCCAGCAGCTTAGCGGACGAGCAGTACTTC.

This chain links TRBV19 with TRBJ1-5; tentative D call: TRBD1 (5 bases). The CDR3 extends over 16 amino acids. Germline CDR1 LNHDA, CDR2 SQIVND (reference sequence). With 10 bases removed from V and 3 bases from J, the gap between germline ends came to 22 bases. The CDR3 nucleotides are TGTGCCACTATTCCCGGTGGAGGGGTACTCAATCAGCCCCAGCATTTT. Amino acid sequence: CATIPGGGVLNQPQHF.

V usage is TRBV18 and J usage is TRBJ1-2, with a tentative D call TRBD1 (6 bases). Trimming removed 3 bases at V and 2 bases at J, with 7 bases between. The CDR3 runs 13 residues. Germline-derived CDR1 and CDR2 are KGHSH and LQKENI. CDR3 DNA: TGTGCCAGCTCACCCGGACAGAACTATGGCTACACCTTC. Its protein is CASSPGQNYGYTF.

The V and J genes are TRBV7-2 and TRBJ1-2; no definite D call. This CDR3 is 15 amino acids long. CDR1 and CDR2 from the germline V gene are SGHTA and FQGNSA. The ends were cut back, 0 bases at V and 8 bases at J, with 16 bases in the middle. The CDR3 region is CASSLAGRSTRGYTF. CDR3 nucleotides: TGTGCCAGCAGCTTAGCGGGCAGGTCCACTCGCGGCTACACCTTC. Full variable domain (outside the CDR3, taken from reference TRBV7-2 and TRBJ1-2): GAGVSQSPSNKVTEKGKDVELRCDPISGHTALYWYRQSLGQGLEFLIYFQGNSAPDKSGLPSDRFSAERTGGSVSTLTIQRTQQEDSAVYLCASSLAGRSTRGYTFGSGTRLTVV.

The rearrangement joins TRBV19 to TRBJ1-1; D remains ambiguous. CDR1 is LNHDA, CDR2 SQIVND, per germline (reference sequence). This CDR3 is built from 14 residues. V dropped 3 bases and J dropped 1 base, with 9 bases sitting between them. Here the CDR3 reads CASSMRETNTEAFF. CDR3 nucleotide sequence: TGTGCCAGTAGTATGAGGGAGACGAACACTGAAGCTTTCTTT.

The rearrangement uses TRBV5-1 and TRBJ2-3; 11 nucleotides match TRBD2. This CDR3 has 15 amino acids. Germline lookup yields CDR1 SGHRS and CDR2 YFSETQ. V lost 5 bases, J lost 4 bases, and 6 bases stayed unmatched. The CDR3 DNA is TGCGCCAGCAGTCTCTTAGCGGGAGGGGCAGATACGCAGTATTTT. Encoded protein: CASSLLAGGADTQYF.

The rearrangement joins TRBV20-1 to TRBJ2-4, with TRBD2 matching over 7 bases. V was pared by 3 bases and J by 8 bases, with 16 bases of the junction left unmatched. This CDR3 is 16 amino acids long. The V gene's germline CDR1 is DFQATT and CDR2 SNEGSKA (reference sequence). The CDR3 DNA reads TGCAGTGCTAGCCGGGTCGGGAGGTCGGTGGTGGACATTCAGTACTTC. It yields the protein CSASRVGRSVVDIQYF.

V usage is TRBV15 and J usage is TRBJ1-4, with 7 bases aligning to TRBD1. Germline CDR1 reads LNHNV; CDR2 reads YYDKDF (reference sequence). The CDR3 sequence is 16 residues long. Trimming took 3 bases from V and 5 from J; bases not matched to a gene: 9. The CDR3 DNA reads as TGTGCCACCAGCAGCGGCGGGGGACAGACCAATGAAAAACTGTTTTTT. Encoded protein: CATSSGGGQTNEKLFF. Using reference TRBV15 and TRBJ1-4 for the parts outside the CDR3, the full variable domain is DAMVIQNPRYQVTQFGKPVTLSCSQTLNHNVMYWYQQKSSQAPKLLFHYYDKDFNNEADTPDNFQSRRPNTSFCFLDIRSPGLGDTAMYLCATSSGGGQTNEKLFFGSGTQLSVL.

The gene calls are TRBV12-3 or TRBV12-4 and TRBJ1-6, with TRBD1 as a possible D gene (5 bases). There are 13 residues in the CDR3. The V end was cut by 5 bases, the J end by 13 bases, with 15 bases between. CDR3 in amino acids: CASSPRTGAPLHF. In nucleotides, the CDR3 is TGTGCCAGCAGTCCCCGGACCGGGGCCCCCCTCCACTTT.

The chain couples TRBV7-6 to TRBJ2-2; 9 nucleotides match TRBD2. The CDR3 totals 14 residues. The germline V gene has CDR1 SGHVS and CDR2 FNYEAQ. V lost 6 bases, J lost 1 base, and 0 bases stayed unmatched. Here the CDR3 reads CASRTSGNTGELFF. CDR3 nucleotide sequence: TGTGCCAGCAGGACTAGCGGGAACACCGGGGAGCTGTTTTTT.